What follows are 19 T cell receptor beta chains derived from one specimen sequenced in a study of blood T cell repertoires in COVID-19 (dated by TCRdb to about 2020). The receptor library was made with the immunoSEQ multiplex PCR assay. This immuneACCESS table, as held by TCRdb, lists in-frame sequences with V and J called but not all clones. Of the missing ones, under half trace to an unresolved V gene in checked studies; the others have no known cause. The sample includes approximately 290,000 clones, with about 80% observed a single time. The ten largest clonotypes hold roughly 14% of the sample. What was sequenced was peripheral blood. The origin of the receptors is a person between 65 and 79 years old with COVID-19, enrolled during active disease.

This chain connects TRBV7-2 to TRBJ1-4, with unresolved D. V was trimmed by 3 bases and J by 3 bases, leaving 8 bases between them. Germline assignment: CDR1 SGHTA and CDR2 FQGNSA. The CDR3 totals 14 residues. CDR3 sequence: CASSLEMSNEKLFF. CDR3 nucleotide sequence: TGTGCCAGCAGCTTGGAGATGTCTAATGAAAAACTGTTTTTT.

The chain employs TRBV28 and TRBJ2-7; tentatively, D is TRBD1 (5 bases). The germline gives CDR1 MDHEN, CDR2 SYDVKM. This CDR3 is built from 16 residues. Trimming removed 7 bases at V and 0 bases at J, with 19 bases between. The CDR3 nucleotides read TGTGCCAGCACCCTACACCGATCGACAGTCTCCTACGAGCAGTACTTC. Its protein is CASTLHRSTVSYEQYF.

This clone was recorded a few times. The rearrangement uses TRBV14 and TRBJ2-7; 9 positions agree with TRBD1. Per the germline V gene, CDR1 is SGHDN and CDR2 is FVKESK. The CDR3 is made up of 15 amino acids. The V segment lost 0 bases and the J segment 3 bases; nucleotides outside the gene matches: 3. The CDR3 sequence: CASSQDGTGLYEQYF. Written as DNA, the CDR3 is TGTGCCAGCAGCCAAGACGGGACAGGGCTCTACGAGCAGTACTTC.

The table lists this clone with a few counts. V is TRBV19 and J is TRBJ2-7, with D unclear. The CDR3 length is 11 residues. Looked up from germline, CDR1 is LNHDA and CDR2 is SQIVND (reference sequence). With 5 bases removed from V and 3 bases from J, the gap between germline ends came to 5 bases. The DNA of the CDR3 is TGTGCCAGTAGTTTAAACTACGAGCAGTACTTC. Its translation: CASSLNYEQYF.

The chain combines TRBV19 with TRBJ1-4; the match to TRBD1 covers 7 bases. The CDR3 extends over 13 amino acids. Germline-derived CDR1 and CDR2 are LNHDA and SQIVND (reference sequence). J gave up 8 bases and V 7 bases, and 7 bases lay outside the gene matches. In DNA, the CDR3 is TGTGCCAGTAAAGGGGGCGCAGGGGAAAAACTGTTTTTT. The encoded protein is CASKGGAGEKLFF. Full variable domain (rest looked up from reference TRBV19 and TRBJ1-4): DGGITQSPKYLFRKEGQNVTLSCEQNLNHDAMYWYRQDPGQGLRLIYYSQIVNDFQKGDIAEGYSVSREKKESFPLTVTSAQKNPTAFYLCASKGGAGEKLFFGSGTQLSVL.

The chain links TRBV9 to TRBJ1-1; 9 positions match TRBD1. J gave up 1 base and V 4 bases, and 2 bases lay outside the gene matches. CDR1 is SGDLS and CDR2 is YYNGEE in the germline V gene. The CDR3 has 14 residues. CDR3 region: CASSQGQGNTEAFF. In nucleotides, the CDR3 is TGTGCCAGCAGCCAGGGACAGGGGAACACTGAAGCTTTCTTT.

The rearrangement links TRBV18 to TRBJ2-5; TRBD1 aligns across 9 bases. V trimming: 8 bases; J trimming: 3 bases; junction bases outside the gene matches: 4. CDR1 and CDR2 from the germline V gene are KGHSH and LQKENI. This CDR3 comprises 13 residues. The CDR3 here is CASTRDREETQYF. The CDR3 bases are TGTGCCAGCACCCGGGACAGGGAAGAGACCCAGTACTTC.

Concerning this clone: Its ends do not fully match the called genes, so a read error is possible. Other DNA sequences from this sample encode an identical CDR3 as well. The V gene is TRBV6-6, the J gene TRBJ1-1; D gene uncertain. Germline assignment: CDR1 MNHNY and CDR2 SVGAGI (reference sequence). The CDR3 contains 16 residues. The CDR3 region has the DNA TGTGCCAGCAGTCACGGGGTTGGGAGGGTAGGCACTGAGGCTTTCTTT. Its translation: CASSHGVGRVGTEAFF.

Written as DNA, the CDR3 is TGTGCCAGCAGTGACTATCAAGGGACAGGGAAAAATGACTACACCTTC. This codes for CASSDYQGTGKNDYTF. V and J are TRBV25-1 and TRBJ1-2; TRBD1 aligns across 9 bases. The CDR3 length is 16 residues. J was trimmed by 10 bases and V by 3 bases; bases with no gene match: 15. Germline assignment: CDR1 MGHDK and CDR2 SYGVNS.

The J gene is TRBJ2-3, the V gene TRBV6-2 or TRBV6-3; a weak D match, TRBD2 (5 bases). Trimming cost V 6 bases and J 6 bases, with 13 bases left between them. The length of the CDR3 is 13 residues. The germline gives CDR1 MNHEY, CDR2 SVGEGT. The CDR3: CASSRKLGDTQYF. Written as DNA, the CDR3 is TGTGCCAGCAGCCGCAAACTAGGCGATACGCAGTATTTT.

V is TRBV7-6 and J is TRBJ2-1; 10 bases agree with TRBD2. V was pared by 2 bases and J by 0 bases, with 4 bases of the junction left unmatched. Per germline, CDR1 SGHVS and CDR2 FNYEAQ. The CDR3 extends over 17 amino acids. CDR3 in amino acids: CASSLFSSGGSYNEQFF. The CDR3 coding sequence is TGTGCCAGCAGCTTATTTTCTAGCGGGGGCTCCTACAATGAGCAGTTCTTC.

The chain links TRBV7-8 to TRBJ1-5; no reliable D call. The CDR3 spans 14 residues. Trimming removed 5 bases from V and 3 bases from J, with 11 bases in between. CDR1 is SGHVS and CDR2 is FQNEAQ in the germline V gene. The CDR3 DNA reads TGTGCCAGCAGCCCGAGGCGGGTCAATCAGCCCCAGCATTTT. Encoded protein: CASSPRRVNQPQHF.

V gene TRBV9 combines with J gene TRBJ2-1; TRBD2 agrees at 9 bases. The CDR3 is 19 amino acids. Unmatched junction bases numbered 19, after V lost 4 bases and J lost 5 bases. Per germline, CDR1 SGDLS and CDR2 YYNGEE. Here the CDR3 DNA reads TGTGCCAGCAGCTCCCAAGGAGGGCCCGGGACTAGCAGGAACAATGAGCAGTTCTTC. It translates to CASSSQGGPGTSRNNEQFF.

This sequence joins TRBV19 and TRBJ1-1; no clear D gene. The V gene's germline CDR1 is LNHDA and CDR2 SQIVND (reference sequence). V lost 5 bases and J 8 bases, leaving 18 bases between the germline ends. The CDR3 sequence is 14 residues long. The CDR3 spells CASSGRVTEAEAFF. The DNA of the CDR3 is TGTGCCAGTAGTGGTCGGGTAACCGAGGCGGAAGCTTTCTTT.

V usage is TRBV5-6 and J usage is TRBJ1-2; D remains ambiguous. Trimming removed 4 bases from V and 5 bases from J, with 12 bases in between. Germline V gene lookup returns CDR1 SGHDT and CDR2 YYEEEE. The CDR3 has 13 amino acids. The CDR3 region is CASSRERSYGYTF. CDR3 DNA: TGTGCCAGCAGCCGGGAAAGAAGTTATGGCTACACCTTC.

The count of this clone is one. The gene calls are TRBV7-3 and TRBJ2-3; no reliable D call. This CDR3 region has 13 residues. Trimming left V 2 bases short and J 6 bases short, with 9 bases between. Germline V gene sequence: CDR1 SGHTA, CDR2 FQGTGA. As DNA, the CDR3 is TGTGCCAGCAGCTTACGGAGCCCGGATACGCAGTATTTT. It translates to CASSLRSPDTQYF.

This chain joins TRBV4-3 and TRBJ2-3, with D perhaps TRBD2 (6 bases). V shed 6 bases and J shed 4 bases, with 11 bases lying between them. The CDR3 covers 13 residues. The V gene's germline CDR1 is LGHNA and CDR2 YSLEER. The CDR3 region has the DNA TGCGCCAGCAGTCGGGAGTTCGCAGATACGCAGTATTTT. Translated: CASSREFADTQYF.

The CDR3 DNA sequence: TGTGCCAGCAGTGGACCCGGGACTAGCGGGATAAATGAGCAGTTCTTC. Translation: CASSGPGTSGINEQFF. The chain employs TRBV6-1 and TRBJ2-1, with 13 bases aligning to TRBD2. V lost 4 bases and J lost 7; bases outside the gene matches: 7. The CDR3 length is 16 residues. Germline CDR1 reads MNHNS; CDR2 reads SASEGT.

V and J are TRBV5-4 and TRBJ2-3, with 12 bases fitting TRBD2. The CDR3 length is 14 residues. J lost 11 bases, V lost 2 bases, and 6 bases had no gene match. The V gene's germline CDR1 is SGHNT and CDR2 YYREEE (reference sequence). The CDR3 DNA sequence: TGTGCCAGCAGCTTCGATCTAGCGGGGGGGCAGCAGTATTTT. It is translated as CASSFDLAGGQQYF.